A selection of T cell receptor beta chains follows, all from one sample in a study of somatic mutations in cytotoxic T cells in rheumatoid arthritis. Libraries were prepared by immunoSEQ multiplex PCR; TCRdb keeps only in-frame clonotypes and omits some of them. This repertoire shows some 10,000 clones, roughly 90% found once; its top ten account for 0.95% to 1.4%. The sequencing input was CD4+ T cells sorted from blood. The receptor source for this set is a woman between 18 and 29 years old with rheumatoid arthritis. The CDR3 runs from the conserved cysteine through the conserved F or W. The order of the fields is D gene, J gene, V gene, clone size, CDR3 DNA, CDR3 protein. A D gene is named only where the DNA matches it firmly. Clone size appears in some rows only: once, few, many, or a class for an expanded clone.

TRBD1 TRBJ2-3 TRBV28 few TGTGCCAGCAGGTCGGGACAGTTATGGACAGATACGCAGTATTTT CASRSGQLWTDTQYF
TRBD1 TRBJ2-7 TRBV28 once TGTGCCAGCAGAGGACAGGGCACCTACGAGCAGTACTTC CASRGQGTYEQYF
- TRBJ2-1 TRBV7-3 - TGTGCCAGCAGGCTGGGACTTCCGGGCGATGAGCAGTTCTTC CASRLGLPGDEQFF
- TRBJ2-7 TRBV10-3 - TGTGCCTCAGAGAGACAGGTAGGGTACGAGCAGTACTTC CASERQVGYEQYF
TRBD1 TRBJ2-1 TRBV19 - TGTGCCAGTAGTATCCGGGACAGGTACAATGAGCAGTTCTTC CASSIRDRYNEQFF
- TRBJ1-1 TRBV25-1 - TGTGCCAGCAGTGAATATGGAGGGTCCAACACTGAAGCTTTCTTT CASSEYGGSNTEAFF
TRBD1 TRBJ1-2 TRBV9 - TGTGCCATAAAACGACAGGGCTTTTTGCTCTATGGCTACACCTTC CAIKRQGFLLYGYTF
- TRBJ1-4 TRBV6-5 - TGTGCCAGCAGTTACGACGGGAGAACTAATGAAAAACTGTTTTTT CASSYDGRTNEKLFF
TRBD1 TRBJ2-7 TRBV7-2 - TGTGCCAGCAGCTTAGGTCCAGGGGGCGAGCAGTACTTC CASSLGPGGEQYF
- TRBJ2-5 TRBV10-3 - TGTGCCATCAGTGACAGGATCCAAGAGACCCAGTACTTC CAISDRIQETQYF
TRBD1 TRBJ2-4 TRBV7-9 - TGTGCCAGCAGCTATAAGACAGGGTATGAAACCCTAGCCAAAAACATTCAGTACTTC CASSYKTGYETLAKNIQYF
TRBD2 TRBJ2-5 TRBV11-2 - TGTGCCAGCAGAATACCGGGACTAGCGATGGAGACCCAGTACTTC CASRIPGLAMETQYF
- TRBJ2-5 TRBV5-1 - TGCGCCAGCAGCGTCCTCGGGATAAAAGAGACCCAGTACTTC CASSVLGIKETQYF
TRBD2 TRBJ2-7 TRBV6-5 - TGTGCCAGCAGTTATGGGACTAGCGGCTCCTACGAGCAGTACTTC CASSYGTSGSYEQYF
- TRBJ1-1 TRBV6-5 - TGTGCCAGCAGTTATAACTTAAGGGGCACTGAAGCTTTCTTT CASSYNLRGTEAFF
TRBD1 TRBJ2-1 TRBV6-1 - TGTGCCAGCAGTGTCCGGGACAGGGGCACCTACAATGAGCAGTTCTTC CASSVRDRGTYNEQFF
- TRBJ2-1 TRBV5-1 once TGCGCCAGCAGCTTGGAGGGTGGCGGGTATACCTCCTACAATGAGCAGTTCTTC CASSLEGGGYTSYNEQFF
- TRBJ2-1 TRBV29-1 - TGCAGCGTTGAATTAGACGGTGACAGGAAAAAGCTCTACAATGAGCAGTTCTTC CSVELDGDRKKLYNEQFF
- TRBJ1-5 TRBV30 - TGTGCCTGGAAGGGAGTTTATAGCAATCAGCCCCAGCATTTT CAWKGVYSNQPQHF
TRBD1 TRBJ1-3 TRBV15 - TGTGCCACCAGCAGAGATTCAGGGGGGAAAAACACCATATATTTT CATSRDSGGKNTIYF
- TRBJ1-4 TRBV30 - TGTGCCTGGGGAGCGGGACATACAAATGAAAAACTGTTTTTT CAWGAGHTNEKLFF
TRBD1 TRBJ2-1 TRBV6-1 - TGTGCCAGCAGTGATCGGGACAGGGCCCTCCCCCAGCAGTTCTTC CASSDRDRALPQQFF
TRBD1 TRBJ1-2 TRBV9 - TGTGCCAGCAGCGTAGCTTACAGGGGAGGTGGCTACACCTTC CASSVAYRGGGYTF
TRBD2 TRBJ2-1 TRBV15 - TGTGCCACCAGCAGTTCAGCCGGGACTAGCGACGTTGGAAGGCAGTTCTTC CATSSSAGTSDVGRQFF
- TRBJ1-1 TRBV10-3 - TGTGCCATCAGCCCACATGGGGAGGAAACTGAAGCTTTCTTT CAISPHGEETEAFF
- TRBJ1-1 TRBV19 - TGTGCCAGTACACGGGTGAACACTGAAGCTTTCTTT CASTRVNTEAFF
- TRBJ2-1 TRBV11-1 - TGTGCCAGCAGCCTTAACCAGGGTTTAGTCTACAATGAGCAGTTCTTC CASSLNQGLVYNEQFF
- TRBJ2-2 TRBV6-4 - TGTGCCAGCAGTGACTCGTCGGGTGGCGGGGAGCTGTTTTTT CASSDSSGGGELFF
TRBD1 TRBJ1-1 TRBV4-1 - TGCGCCAGCAGCCATCACCTAGCCCGGACAGGGAACACTGAAGCTTTCTTT CASSHHLARTGNTEAFF
- TRBJ2-7 TRBV10-3 - TGTGCCATCAGTGAGGGTAGCGACTACGAGCAGTACTTC CAISEGSDYEQYF
- TRBJ2-1 TRBV4-1 - TGCGCCAGCAGCCAAGGGAGCGGTTACTACAATGAGCAGTTCTTC CASSQGSGYYNEQFF
TRBD1 TRBJ1-2 TRBV7-2 - TGTGCCAGCAGCTCCAGGGGGCACAACTATGGCTACACCTTC CASSSRGHNYGYTF
- TRBJ1-5 TRBV19 - TGTGCCAGTAGTATTGGACAGCTTTATAGCAATCAGCCCCAGCATTTT CASSIGQLYSNQPQHF
- TRBJ2-5 TRBV28 - TGTGCCAGCAGTTTGAGACTAGTCGCGACAAAGACCCAGTACTTC CASSLRLVATKTQYF
- TRBJ2-1 TRBV7-2 - TGTGCCAGCAGCCAGACCGGGACTTCCTACAATGAGCAGTTCTTC CASSQTGTSYNEQFF
TRBD2 TRBJ2-7 TRBV7-2 - TGTGCCAGCAGCTTATCGTATAGCGGGAGGAGCTCCTACGAGCAGTACTTC CASSLSYSGRSSYEQYF
- TRBJ1-6 TRBV30 - TGTGCCTGGAGTGTCCAGGGGAGATCACCCCTCCACTTT CAWSVQGRSPLHF
TRBD1 TRBJ1-2 TRBV6-1 - TGTGCCAGCAGGGGACAGGGGAGCTACACCTTC CASRGQGSYTF
- TRBJ1-1 TRBV6-4 - TGTGCCAGCAGTGTGCAGGGTGGAACTGAAGCTTTCTTT CASSVQGGTEAFF
TRBD1 TRBJ1-1 TRBV19 - TGTGCCAGTAGTTCCCGACAGGGAATGAACACTGAAGCTTTCTTT CASSSRQGMNTEAFF
TRBD1 TRBJ1-4 TRBV7-9 - TGTGCCAGCAGCCAACTAGGGACAGGGGTGGAGGAAAAACTGTTTTTT CASSQLGTGVEEKLFF
- TRBJ1-1 TRBV4-1 - TGCGCCAGCAGCAATTTGACGGGGAACACTGAAGCTTTCTTT CASSNLTGNTEAFF
TRBD1 TRBJ1-1 TRBV5-1 once TGCGCCAGCAGCTTTGACAGGGTCACTGAAGCTTTCTTT CASSFDRVTEAFF